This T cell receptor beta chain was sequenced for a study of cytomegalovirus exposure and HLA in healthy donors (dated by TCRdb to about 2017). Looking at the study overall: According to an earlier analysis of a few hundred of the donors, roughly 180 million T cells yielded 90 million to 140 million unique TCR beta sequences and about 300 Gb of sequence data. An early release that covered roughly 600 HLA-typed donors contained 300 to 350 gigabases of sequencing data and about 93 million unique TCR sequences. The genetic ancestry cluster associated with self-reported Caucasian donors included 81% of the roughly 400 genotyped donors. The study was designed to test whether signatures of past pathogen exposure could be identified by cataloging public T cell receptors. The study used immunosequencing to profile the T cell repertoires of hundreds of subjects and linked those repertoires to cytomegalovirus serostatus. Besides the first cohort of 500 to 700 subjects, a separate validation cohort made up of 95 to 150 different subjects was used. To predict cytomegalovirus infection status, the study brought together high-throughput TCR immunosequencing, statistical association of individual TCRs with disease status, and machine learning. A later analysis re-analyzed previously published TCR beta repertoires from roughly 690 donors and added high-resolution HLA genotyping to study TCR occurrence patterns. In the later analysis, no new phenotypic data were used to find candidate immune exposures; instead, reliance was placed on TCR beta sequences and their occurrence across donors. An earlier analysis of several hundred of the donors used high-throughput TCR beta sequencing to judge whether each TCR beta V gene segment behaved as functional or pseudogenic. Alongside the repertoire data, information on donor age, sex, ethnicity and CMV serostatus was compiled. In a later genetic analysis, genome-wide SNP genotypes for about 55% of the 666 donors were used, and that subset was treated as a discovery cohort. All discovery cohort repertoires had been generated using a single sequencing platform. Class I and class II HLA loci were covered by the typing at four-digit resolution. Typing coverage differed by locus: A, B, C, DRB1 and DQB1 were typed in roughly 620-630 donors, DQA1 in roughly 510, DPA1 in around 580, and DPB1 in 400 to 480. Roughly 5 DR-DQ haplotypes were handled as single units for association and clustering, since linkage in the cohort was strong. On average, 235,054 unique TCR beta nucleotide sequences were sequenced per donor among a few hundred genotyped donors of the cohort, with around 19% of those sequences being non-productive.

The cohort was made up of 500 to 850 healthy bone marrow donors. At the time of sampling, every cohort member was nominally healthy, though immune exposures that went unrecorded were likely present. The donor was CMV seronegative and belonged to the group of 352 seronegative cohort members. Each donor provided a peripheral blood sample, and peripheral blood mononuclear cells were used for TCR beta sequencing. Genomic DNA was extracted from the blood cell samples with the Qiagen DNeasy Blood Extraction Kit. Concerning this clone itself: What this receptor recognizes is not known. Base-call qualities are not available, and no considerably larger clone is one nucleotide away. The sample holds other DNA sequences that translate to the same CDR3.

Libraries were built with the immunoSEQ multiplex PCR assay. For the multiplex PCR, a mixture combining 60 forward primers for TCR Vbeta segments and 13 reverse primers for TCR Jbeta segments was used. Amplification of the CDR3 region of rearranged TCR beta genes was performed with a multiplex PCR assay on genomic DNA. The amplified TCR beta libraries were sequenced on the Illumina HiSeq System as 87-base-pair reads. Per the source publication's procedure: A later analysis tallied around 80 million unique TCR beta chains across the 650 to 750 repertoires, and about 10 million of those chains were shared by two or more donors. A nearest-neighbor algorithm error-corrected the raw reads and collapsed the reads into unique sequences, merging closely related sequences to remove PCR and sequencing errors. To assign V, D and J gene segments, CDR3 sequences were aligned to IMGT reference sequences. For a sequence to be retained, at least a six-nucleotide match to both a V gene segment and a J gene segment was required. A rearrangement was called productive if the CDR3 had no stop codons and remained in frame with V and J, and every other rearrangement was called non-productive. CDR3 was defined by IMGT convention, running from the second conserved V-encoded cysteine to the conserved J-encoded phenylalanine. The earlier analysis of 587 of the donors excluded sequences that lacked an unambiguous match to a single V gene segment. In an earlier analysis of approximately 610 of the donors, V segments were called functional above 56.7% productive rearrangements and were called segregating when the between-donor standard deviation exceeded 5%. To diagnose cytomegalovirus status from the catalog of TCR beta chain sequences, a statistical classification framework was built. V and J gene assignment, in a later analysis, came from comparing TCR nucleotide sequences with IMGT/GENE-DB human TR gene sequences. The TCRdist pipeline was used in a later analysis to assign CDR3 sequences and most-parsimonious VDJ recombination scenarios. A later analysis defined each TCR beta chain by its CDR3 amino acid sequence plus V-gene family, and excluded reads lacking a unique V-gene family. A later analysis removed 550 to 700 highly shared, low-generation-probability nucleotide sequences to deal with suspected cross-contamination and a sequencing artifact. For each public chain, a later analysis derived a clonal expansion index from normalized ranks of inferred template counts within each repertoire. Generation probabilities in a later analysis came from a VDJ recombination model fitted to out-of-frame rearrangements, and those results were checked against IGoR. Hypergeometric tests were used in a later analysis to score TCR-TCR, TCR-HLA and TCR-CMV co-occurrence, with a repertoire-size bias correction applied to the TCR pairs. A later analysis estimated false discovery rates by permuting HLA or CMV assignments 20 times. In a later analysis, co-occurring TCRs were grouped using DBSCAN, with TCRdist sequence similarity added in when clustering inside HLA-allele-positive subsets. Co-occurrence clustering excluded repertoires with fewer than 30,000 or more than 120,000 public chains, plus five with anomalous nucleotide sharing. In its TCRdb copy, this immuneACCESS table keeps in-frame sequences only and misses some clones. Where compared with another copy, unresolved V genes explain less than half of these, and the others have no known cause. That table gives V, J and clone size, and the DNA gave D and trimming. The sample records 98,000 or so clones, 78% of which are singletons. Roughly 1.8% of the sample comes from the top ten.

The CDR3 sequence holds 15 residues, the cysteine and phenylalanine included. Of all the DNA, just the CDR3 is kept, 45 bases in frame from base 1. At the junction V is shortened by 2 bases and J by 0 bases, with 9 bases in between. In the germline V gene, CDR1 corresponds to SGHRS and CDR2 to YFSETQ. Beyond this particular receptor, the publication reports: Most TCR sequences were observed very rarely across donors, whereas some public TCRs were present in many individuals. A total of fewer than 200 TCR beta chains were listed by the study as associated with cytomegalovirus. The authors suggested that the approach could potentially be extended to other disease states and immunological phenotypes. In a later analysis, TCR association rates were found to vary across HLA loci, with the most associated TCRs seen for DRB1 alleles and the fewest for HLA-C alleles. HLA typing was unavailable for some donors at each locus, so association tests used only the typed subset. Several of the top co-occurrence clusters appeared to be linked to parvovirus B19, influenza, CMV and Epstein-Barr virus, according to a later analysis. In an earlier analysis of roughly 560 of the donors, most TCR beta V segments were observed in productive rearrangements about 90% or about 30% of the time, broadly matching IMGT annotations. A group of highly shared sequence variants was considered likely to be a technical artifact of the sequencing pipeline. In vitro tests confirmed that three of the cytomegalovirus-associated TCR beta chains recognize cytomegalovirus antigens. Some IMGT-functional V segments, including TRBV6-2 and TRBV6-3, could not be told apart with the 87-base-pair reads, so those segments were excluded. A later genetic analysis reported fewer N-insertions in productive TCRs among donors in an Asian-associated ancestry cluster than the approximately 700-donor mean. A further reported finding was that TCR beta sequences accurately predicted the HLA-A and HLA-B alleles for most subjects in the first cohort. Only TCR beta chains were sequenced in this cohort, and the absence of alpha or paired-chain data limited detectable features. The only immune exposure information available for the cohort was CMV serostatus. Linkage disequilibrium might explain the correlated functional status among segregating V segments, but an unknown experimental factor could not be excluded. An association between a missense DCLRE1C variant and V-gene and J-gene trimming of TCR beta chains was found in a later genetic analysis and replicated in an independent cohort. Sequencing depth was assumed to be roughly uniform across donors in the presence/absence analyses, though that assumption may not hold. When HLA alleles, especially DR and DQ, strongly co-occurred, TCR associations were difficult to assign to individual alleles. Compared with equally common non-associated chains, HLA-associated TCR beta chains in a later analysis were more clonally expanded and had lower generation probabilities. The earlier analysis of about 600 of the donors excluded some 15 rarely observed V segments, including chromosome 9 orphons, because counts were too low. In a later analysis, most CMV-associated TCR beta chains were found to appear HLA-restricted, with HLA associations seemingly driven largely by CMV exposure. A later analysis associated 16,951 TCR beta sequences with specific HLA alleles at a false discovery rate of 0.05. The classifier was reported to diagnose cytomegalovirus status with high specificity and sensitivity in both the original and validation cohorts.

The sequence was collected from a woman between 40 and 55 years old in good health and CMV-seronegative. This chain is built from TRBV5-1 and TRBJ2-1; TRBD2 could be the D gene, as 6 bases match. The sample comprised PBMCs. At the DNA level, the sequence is TGCGCCAGCAGCTTAGGAGGGAGCTCCTACAATGAGCAGTTCTTC. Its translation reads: CASSLGGSSYNEQFF.